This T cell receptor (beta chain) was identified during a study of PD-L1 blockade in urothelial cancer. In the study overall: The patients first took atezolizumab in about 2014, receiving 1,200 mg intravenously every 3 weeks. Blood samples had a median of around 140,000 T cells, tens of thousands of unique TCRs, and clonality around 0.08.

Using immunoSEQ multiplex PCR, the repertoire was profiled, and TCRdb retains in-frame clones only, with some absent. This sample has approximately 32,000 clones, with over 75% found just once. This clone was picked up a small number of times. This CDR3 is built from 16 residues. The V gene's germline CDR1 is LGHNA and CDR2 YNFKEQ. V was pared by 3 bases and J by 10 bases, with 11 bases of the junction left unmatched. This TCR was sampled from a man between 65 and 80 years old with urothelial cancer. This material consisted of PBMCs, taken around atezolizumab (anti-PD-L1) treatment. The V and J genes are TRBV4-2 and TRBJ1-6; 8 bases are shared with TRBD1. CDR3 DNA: TGTGCCAGCAGCCACCATCACGACAGGGGAGGATCACCCCTCCACTTT. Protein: CASSHHHDRGGSPLHF.